The present T cell receptor beta chain was sequenced within a study of shared clonotypes between healthy human individuals (dated by TCRdb to 2018 to 2021). In the study overall: The cohort comprised a couple of women and three men aged 18 to 49 years. Per donor, three plates each were used for CD4 naive and CD4 memory, two for CD8 naive, and one for CD8 memory. To estimate repertoire size and how much clonotypes are shared between individuals, the study performed deep sequencing of blood TCR repertoires from roughly five healthy adults. To increase sequencing depth and limit assay-specific biases, TCR repertoire library preparation and sequencing were carried out by different laboratories using diverse techniques. Each donor's leukapheresis produced roughly between about 0.8 and 8.9 billion PBMCs.

Using the deep immunoSEQ assay, TCR CDR3 regions were amplified from genomic DNA by multiplex PCR. Extracted genomic DNA from each cell subset was distributed evenly across all wells of several immunoSEQ 96-well plates, and each plate was treated as a replicate. For sorted subsets, each replicate PCR was loaded with 200 ng genomic DNA, equivalent to 30,000 or so T cell genomes. The purified libraries were quantified using a Qubit 3.0 fluorometer, sized with a Bioanalyzer 2100, and then quantified again using the KAPA Library Quantification kit. Each immunoSEQ 96-well plate was sequenced on its own single-read 150-cycle Illumina NextSeq 550 flow cell. The source study handled its data this way. Because the immunoSEQ output included only junctional sequences and no quality scores, the filtering could not be the same as the filtering used for full-length reads. To assign V/J genes and CDR3, sequences were annotated against IMGT germline references using PyIR, a Python wrapper for IgBLAST v1.9. Reads were filtered out if the reads had weak V/J assignments (E-value above 1e-6), no CDR3, stop codons, out-of-frame junctions, or ambiguous translated residues. V3J clonotypes were defined as sequences sharing an identical inferred V gene, J gene, and CDR3 amino acid sequence. To compute the percentage overlap between repertoires, the number of shared unique clonotypes was divided by the size of the smaller repertoire. Richness of each repertoire was evaluated using RTK rarefaction, the Chao1 estimator, and Recon v2.1 estimates of unobserved clonotypes. Generation probabilities were computed with OLGA for all TCRbeta clonotypes obtained by the gDNA method from several donors. The source is immuneACCESS, and TCRdb retained only in-frame sequences with V and J called. Part of the clones is not carried over; for the studies checked, unresolved V genes explain less than half of this, and the remainder is unexplained. V and J calls and clone size follow that table, whereas D and trimming were derived from the DNA. The sample table holds approximately 710,000 clones, of which about 90% were seen once. Clones ranked in the top ten supply 30% to 35% of the sample.

In the case of this clone: The antigen it binds to is not known. No base-level quality is on record; no much larger clone is a single base apart.

The investigation overall reported the following: The small number of donors limited the genetic and exposure-history diversity represented. Based on pairwise subsampling, the degree of clonotype sharing among donors was expected to be affected by sequencing depth. Approximately 5% of naive CD4, 3.5% of naive CD8, 2.3% of memory CD4, and around 0.4% of memory CD8 clonotypes were shared across several donors. Rarefaction of sorted-subset datasets indicated incomplete sequencing despite the large sequencing depth. Only blood was sampled, and tissue TCR repertoires likely differ from those in blood. Clonotypes shared by all four sorted-subset donors showed higher generation probabilities than non-shared clonotypes. Larger estimated clonotype richness was generally found for naive subsets than for memory subsets.

Donors were healthy HIV-negative adults with no recently reported acute infections or vaccinations. Every donor was a Caucasian adult residing in Nashville, Tennessee, USA. CD8 memory samples consisted of magnetically selected CD45RO+ cells combined with CCR7-negative CD45RA+ effector memory (TemRA) cells. After blood collection by leukapheresis, PBMCs were isolated using Ficoll-Histopaque density gradient centrifugation and then cryopreserved in the vapor phase of liquid nitrogen. Purity and quantity of every magnetically sorted T cell population were checked by analytical flow cytometry. Genomic DNA was isolated from each sorted fraction and quantified by UV absorbance on a Nanodrop 2000c. V lost 8 bases and J lost 0 bases; the stretch between them is 14 bases long. From a lookup of the germline V gene, CDR1 and CDR2 are ENHRY and SYGVKD. The CDR3 contains 14 residues, cysteine and phenylalanine counted. Here the CDR3 DNA is all that survives: 42 bases in frame from base 1.

Sequencing used memory CD8+ T cells from PBMCs. Explained via the paper, the cell subset or site label denotes: CD45RO+ cells pooled with CCR7-negative TemRA cells. This chain joins TRBV10-3 to TRBJ2-7, and the D gene may be TRBD1, 7 bases matching. The receptor comes from a man aged 18 to 29 in good health. Some clones in this sample may be carry-over from other donors' samples. The DNA reads as follows: TGTGCCATCCTACAGGGGAGGAGCTCCTACGAGCAGTACTTC. Its coded protein is CAILQGRSSYEQYF.